This T cell receptor (beta chain) was documented in a study of blood T cells in healthy people across ages. Whole-study results and caveats: PBMCs left unsorted prevented a conclusive naive versus antigen-experienced comparison.

The length of the CDR3 is 16 residues. V lost 2 bases and J lost 6; bases outside the gene matches: 10. In germline, CDR1 is SEHNR, CDR2 FQNEAQ (reference sequence). With regard to this clonotype: Its antigen remains unknown.

Together with a sample-barcoded 5' primer, a J-beta primer mix was included in a second PCR lasting about 6 to 11 cycles. Every molecule of cDNA carried a tag from a template-switch adaptor with 12 random nucleotides. Via MiXCR, TCRdb re-called the 5' RACE reads, giving one row per CDR3 protein. Of more than 650,000 distinct CDR3 sequences in the sample, 20% to 30% were seen once. Total RNA extraction produced at least 5.5 micrograms (per sample) for the study. The same data also contributed to another study, on T cells of mothers and their children. That work adds: Normalized overlap was always slightly, never significantly, higher in related than unrelated mother-child pairs.

Sequences were obtained from blood. The rearrangement joins TRBV7-9 to TRBJ2-1; 7 bases match TRBD1. This sequence originates from a boy aged 5-17 years in good health. CDR3 nucleotides: TGTGCCAGCAGCTTATCCCCGCGACAGGGAATCAATGAGCAGTTCTTC. As protein: CASSLSPRQGINEQFF.